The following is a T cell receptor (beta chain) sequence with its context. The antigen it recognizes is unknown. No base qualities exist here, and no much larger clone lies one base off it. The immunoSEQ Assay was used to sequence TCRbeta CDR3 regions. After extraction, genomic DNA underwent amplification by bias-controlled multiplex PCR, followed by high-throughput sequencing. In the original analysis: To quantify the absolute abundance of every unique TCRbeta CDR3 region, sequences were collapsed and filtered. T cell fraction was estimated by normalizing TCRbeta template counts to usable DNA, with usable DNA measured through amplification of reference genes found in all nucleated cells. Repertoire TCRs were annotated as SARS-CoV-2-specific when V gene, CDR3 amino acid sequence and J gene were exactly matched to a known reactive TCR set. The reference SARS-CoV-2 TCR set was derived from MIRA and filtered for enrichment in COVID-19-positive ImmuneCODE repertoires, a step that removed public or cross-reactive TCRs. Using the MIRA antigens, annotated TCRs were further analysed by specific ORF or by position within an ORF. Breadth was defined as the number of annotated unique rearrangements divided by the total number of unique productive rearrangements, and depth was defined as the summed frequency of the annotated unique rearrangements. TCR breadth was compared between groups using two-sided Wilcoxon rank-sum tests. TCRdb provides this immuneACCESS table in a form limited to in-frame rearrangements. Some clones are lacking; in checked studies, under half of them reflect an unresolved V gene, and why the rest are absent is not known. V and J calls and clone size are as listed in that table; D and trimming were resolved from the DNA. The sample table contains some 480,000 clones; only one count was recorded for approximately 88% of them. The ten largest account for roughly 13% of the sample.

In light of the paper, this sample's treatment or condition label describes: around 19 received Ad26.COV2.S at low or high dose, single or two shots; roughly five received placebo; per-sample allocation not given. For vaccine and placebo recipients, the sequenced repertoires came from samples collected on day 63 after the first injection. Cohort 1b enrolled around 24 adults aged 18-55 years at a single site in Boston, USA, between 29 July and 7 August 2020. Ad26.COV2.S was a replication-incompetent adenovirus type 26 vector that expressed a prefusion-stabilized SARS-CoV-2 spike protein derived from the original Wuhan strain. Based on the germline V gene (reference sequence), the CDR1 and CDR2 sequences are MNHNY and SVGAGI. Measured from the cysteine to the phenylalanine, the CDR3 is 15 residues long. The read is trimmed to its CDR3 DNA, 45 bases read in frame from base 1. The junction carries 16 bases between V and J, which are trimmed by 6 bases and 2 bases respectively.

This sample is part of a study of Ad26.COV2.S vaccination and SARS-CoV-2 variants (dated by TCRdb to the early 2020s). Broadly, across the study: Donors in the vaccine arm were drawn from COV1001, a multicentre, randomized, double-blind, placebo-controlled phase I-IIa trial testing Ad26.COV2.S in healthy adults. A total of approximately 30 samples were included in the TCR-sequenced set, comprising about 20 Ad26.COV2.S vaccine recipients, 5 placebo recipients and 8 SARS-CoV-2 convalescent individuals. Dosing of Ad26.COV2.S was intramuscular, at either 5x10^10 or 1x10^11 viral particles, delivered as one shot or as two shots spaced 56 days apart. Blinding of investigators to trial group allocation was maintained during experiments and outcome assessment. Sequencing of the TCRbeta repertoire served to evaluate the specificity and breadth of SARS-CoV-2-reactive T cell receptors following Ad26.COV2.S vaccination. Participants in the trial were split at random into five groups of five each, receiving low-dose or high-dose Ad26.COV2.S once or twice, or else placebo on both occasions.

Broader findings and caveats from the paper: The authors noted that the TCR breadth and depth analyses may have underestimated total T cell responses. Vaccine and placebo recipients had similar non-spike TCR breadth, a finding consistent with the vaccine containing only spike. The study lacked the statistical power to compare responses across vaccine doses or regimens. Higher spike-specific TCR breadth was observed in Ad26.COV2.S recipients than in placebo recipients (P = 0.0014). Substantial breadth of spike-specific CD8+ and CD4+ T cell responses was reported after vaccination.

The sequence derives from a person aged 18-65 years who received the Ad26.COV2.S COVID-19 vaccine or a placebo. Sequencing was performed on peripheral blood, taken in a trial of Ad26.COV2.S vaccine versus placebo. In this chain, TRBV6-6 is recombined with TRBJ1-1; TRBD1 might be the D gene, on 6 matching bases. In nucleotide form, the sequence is TGTGCCAGCAGATCAACCGGGACATTTAACACTGAAGCTTTCTTT. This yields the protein CASRSTGTFNTEAFF.